Here is one TCR beta chain with its context. Germline CDR1 and CDR2: LGHDT and YNNKEL (reference sequence). The V end lost 6 bases, the J end lost 4 bases, and 9 bases lay between the germline ends. The CDR3 contains 13 residues. These data belong to a study of blood T cell repertoires in COVID-19. Whole-study context: Sample material is recorded as cDNA or gDNA derived from T cells, B-cell-depleted T cells, or PBMCs.

Using immunoSEQ multiplex PCR, the repertoire was profiled, and TCRdb retains in-frame clones only, with some absent. The table shows 300,000 or so clones, with about 91% occurring only once. Sequenced sample: peripheral blood. The sequence was collected from a woman aged 25 to 45 who had recovered from COVID-19. The gene calls are TRBV3-1 (or the pseudogene TRBV3-2) and TRBJ2-2; maybe TRBD2 (5 bases). CDR3 sequence: CASRREGTGELFF. The CDR3 bases are TGTGCCAGCAGGAGAGAGGGCACCGGGGAGCTGTTTTTT.